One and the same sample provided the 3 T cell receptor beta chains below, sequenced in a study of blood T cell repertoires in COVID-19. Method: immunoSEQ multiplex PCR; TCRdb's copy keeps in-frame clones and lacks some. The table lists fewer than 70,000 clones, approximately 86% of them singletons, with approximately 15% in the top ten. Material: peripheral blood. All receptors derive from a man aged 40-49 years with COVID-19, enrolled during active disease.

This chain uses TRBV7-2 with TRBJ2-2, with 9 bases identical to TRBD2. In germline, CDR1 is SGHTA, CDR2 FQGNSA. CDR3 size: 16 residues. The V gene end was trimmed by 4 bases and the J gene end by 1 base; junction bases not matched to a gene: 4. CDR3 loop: CASSSAGGMNTGELFF. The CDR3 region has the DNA TGTGCCAGCAGCTCCGCGGGGGGGATGAACACCGGGGAGCTGTTTTTT.

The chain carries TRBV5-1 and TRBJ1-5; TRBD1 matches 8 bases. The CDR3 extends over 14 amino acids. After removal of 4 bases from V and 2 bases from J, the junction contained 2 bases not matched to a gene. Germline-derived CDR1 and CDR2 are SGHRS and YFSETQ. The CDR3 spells CASSPGQGNQPQHF. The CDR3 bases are TGCGCCAGCAGCCCGGGACAGGGCAATCAGCCCCAGCATTTT.

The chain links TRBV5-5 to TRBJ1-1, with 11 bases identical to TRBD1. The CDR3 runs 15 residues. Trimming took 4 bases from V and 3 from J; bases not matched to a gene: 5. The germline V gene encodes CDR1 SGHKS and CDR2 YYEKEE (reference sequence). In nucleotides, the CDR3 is TGTGCCAGCAGCGGGACAGGGGGAGGGGACACTGAAGCTTTCTTT. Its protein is CASSGTGGGDTEAFF. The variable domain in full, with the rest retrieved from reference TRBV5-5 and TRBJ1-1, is DAGVTQSPTHLIKTRGQQVTLRCSPISGHKSVSWYQQVLGQGPQFIFQYYEKEERGRGNFPDRFSARQFPNYSSELNVNALLLGDSALYLCASSGTGGGDTEAFFGQGTRLTVV.